A single sample is the source of the 27 T cell receptor beta chains below, sequenced in a study of human T cells and chemical hapten exposure. One entry per CDR3 protein, called by TCRdb with MiXCR from the RACE reads. The data show more than 65,000 distinct CDR3 sequences, more than 30% seen once. The time point was: patch test 1, 2 weeks after DPC sensitization. Specified treatment: therapeutic diphenylcyclopropenone sensitization with weekly scalp DPC. The sample here was whole blood, taken in connection with sensitization to the hapten diphenylcyclopropenone (DPC). Source of these receptors: a man aged 35 to 55 with alopecia areata. Some clones in this sample may be carry-over from other donors' samples.

V is TRBV6-1 and J is TRBJ1-5; no clear D. V dropped 3 bases and J dropped 4 bases, with 10 bases sitting between them. The germline gives CDR1 MNHNS, CDR2 SASEGT. The CDR3 extends over 14 amino acids. CDR3 sequence (DNA): TGTGCCAGCAGTGAGAACACACTTAATCAGCCCCAGCATTTT. Translated: CASSENTLNQPQHF.

This clonotype was observed a few times. The genes are TRBV4-1 and TRBJ1-1, with no clear D. Germline CDR1 and CDR2: MGHRA and YSYEKL. Deletions cut 7 bases from V and 0 bases from J, with 15 bases between. The CDR3 runs to 15 residues. The CDR3 sequence is CASTHLVSMNTEAFF. The CDR3 DNA reads TGCGCCAGCACCCACCTGGTGTCCATGAACACTGAAGCTTTCTTT.

The chain recombines TRBV28 with TRBJ2-7; D is unresolved. Germline V CDR1 and CDR2: MDHEN, SYDVKM. Trimming pared 1 base from V and 0 bases from J, leaving 13 bases between. This CDR3 region has 16 residues. The CDR3 protein is CASSLFSGGSSYEQYF. DNA of the CDR3: TGTGCCAGCAGTTTATTCAGTGGCGGTAGCTCCTACGAGCAGTACTTC.

This rearrangement joins TRBV5-6 to TRBJ2-2; D is possibly TRBD1 (6 bases). CDR1 is SGHDT, CDR2 YYEEEE, per germline. V was shortened by 3 bases and J by 5 bases, with 14 bases between the two germline ends. The CDR3 runs 15 residues. The CDR3 bases are TGTGCCAGCAGCTCCGCCGGGACACAGACCGGGGAGCTGTTTTTT. Translated, it gives CASSSAGTQTGELFF.

V is TRBV28 and J is TRBJ2-7, with a tentative D call TRBD2 (7 bases). This CDR3 is built from 15 residues. The germline CDR1 and CDR2 sequences are MDHEN and SYDVKM. The V end was cut by 2 bases, the J end by 2 bases, with 13 bases between. CDR3 sequence reads: CASSLGGAKTYEQYF. As DNA, the CDR3 is TGTGCCAGCAGTTTAGGGGGGGCGAAGACCTACGAGCAGTACTTC.

Concerning this clonotype: A junction boundary mismatches the germline segment, possibly from a read error. The chain is built from TRBV27 and TRBJ1-1, with TRBD1 as a possible D gene (6 bases). This CDR3 has 13 amino acids. The germline gives CDR1 MNHEY, CDR2 SMNVEV (reference sequence). CDR3 sequence (DNA): TGTGCCAGCAGATCACAGGGAGTTACTGAAACTTTCTTT. As protein: CASRSQGVTETFF.

V and J are TRBV20-1 and TRBJ1-6; no definite D call. Trimming cost V 2 bases and J 4 bases, with 12 bases left between them. The CDR3 covers 15 residues. Germline V gives CDR1 DFQATT, CDR2 SNEGSKA (reference sequence). The CDR3 reads CSARYLEGYNSPLHF. Here the CDR3 DNA reads TGCAGTGCTAGATATTTGGAAGGTTATAATTCACCCCTCCACTTT.

This clonotype was recorded a few times. V and J are TRBV2 and TRBJ2-5; 12 nucleotides line up with TRBD1. Germline V gene sequence: CDR1 SNHLY, CDR2 FYNNEI. V lost 6 bases to trimming and J lost 3 bases; unmatched junction nucleotides: 5. The CDR3 runs to 15 residues. The CDR3 DNA is TGTGCCAGCAGAGCCGGGACAGGGGGCAAAGAGACCCAGTACTTC. This translates into CASRAGTGGKETQYF.

This sequence joins TRBV6-6 and TRBJ1-1; D call uncertain. Germline CDR1 is MNHNY and CDR2 is SVGAGI (reference sequence). The V end lost 2 bases, the J end lost 1 base, and 5 bases lay between the germline ends. This CDR3 comprises 13 residues. The CDR3 loop is CASSYGPNTEAFF. The CDR3 DNA is TGTGCCAGCAGTTACGGACCGAACACTGAAGCTTTCTTT.

This clonotype was seen more than once but under ten times. The genes are TRBV6-1 and TRBJ2-2; 12 bases fit TRBD2. Looked up from germline, CDR1 is MNHNS and CDR2 is SASEGT. V gave up 7 bases and J gave up 6 bases; unmatched junction bases: 9. This CDR3 spans 16 amino acids. The CDR3, as DNA: TGTGCCAGCACCCCACGACTAGCGGGGGATGCCGGGGAGCTGTTTTTT. It encodes CASTPRLAGDAGELFF.

This clonotype has a handful of counts. This chain connects TRBV28 to TRBJ1-5; 8 positions match TRBD1. After removal of 1 base from V and 5 bases from J, the junction contained 7 bases not matched to a gene. The CDR3 has 16 residues. Germline assignment: CDR1 MDHEN and CDR2 SYDVKM. CDR3 coding DNA: TGTGCCAGCAGTTTATCCCAATACAGGGGGGATCAGCCCCAGCATTTT. This codes for CASSLSQYRGDQPQHF. The full variable domain, with the rest looked up from reference TRBV28 and TRBJ1-5, is DVKVTQSSRYLVKRTGEKVFLECVQDMDHENMFWYRQDPGLGLRLIYFSYDVKMKEKGDIPEGYSVSREKKERFSLILESASTNQTSMYLCASSLSQYRGDQPQHFGDGTRLSIL.

There are a few counts of this clonotype. The chain combines TRBV25-1 with TRBJ2-7; D tentatively fits TRBD1 or TRBD2 (5 bases each). V shed 3 bases and J shed 2 bases, with 11 bases lying between them. Looked up from germline, CDR1 is MGHDK and CDR2 is SYGVNS. The CDR3 extends over 14 amino acids. For the CDR3, the DNA is TGTGCCAGCAGTGACGGGACGCGAGCCTACGAGCAGTACTTC. This gives the protein CASSDGTRAYEQYF.

This clonotype was found a few times. The V gene is TRBV12-3 or TRBV12-4, the J gene TRBJ2-2; D gene ambiguous. V lost 3 bases and J lost 4, with 6 bases in between. The CDR3 totals 13 residues. The DNA of the CDR3 is TGTGCCAGCAGTTTGGCAGTCACCGGGGAGCTGTTTTTT. This codes for CASSLAVTGELFF.

The CDR3 spells CASSPTSGKQFF. The CDR3 region has the DNA TGTGCCAGCAGCCCGACTAGCGGGAAGCAGTTCTTC. This sequence joins TRBV12-3 or TRBV12-4 and TRBJ2-1; 11 bases are a match to TRBD2. The junction had 3 bases not matched to a gene; V was cut back by 6 bases and J by 11 bases. The CDR3 has 12 amino acids.

In its sample, this clonotype was seen a few times. The V call is TRBV3-1, the J call TRBJ2-5; TRBD2 agrees at 7 bases. Trimming took 0 bases from V and 7 from J; bases not matched to a gene: 11. The V gene's germline CDR1 is LGHDT and CDR2 YNNKEL (reference sequence). The CDR3 length is 16 residues. The CDR3 loop reads CASSQDSAGSRGTQYF. The CDR3 nucleotides read TGTGCCAGCAGCCAAGATTCAGCGGGATCACGGGGGACCCAGTACTTC.

The rearrangement joins TRBV4-3 to TRBJ1-2, with 8 bases fitting TRBD1. V shed 0 bases, J shed 1 base, and the junction held 1 base outside the gene matches. Germline V gives CDR1 LGHNA, CDR2 YSLEER. This CDR3 spans 15 amino acids. DNA of the CDR3: TGCGCCAGCAGCCAAGATACAGGGGGTAACTATGGCTACACCTTC. This sequence encodes CASSQDTGGNYGYTF.

This clonotype was found a few times. CDR3 residues: CASSLGPDLRNNEQFF. The CDR3 bases are TGTGCCAGCAGCTTGGGGCCAGACCTCCGCAACAATGAGCAGTTCTTC. The rearrangement joins TRBV5-5 to TRBJ2-1; D remains ambiguous. V lost 0 bases to trimming and J lost 5 bases, with 15 bases between them. Germline V gene lookup returns CDR1 SGHKS and CDR2 YYEKEE (reference sequence). This CDR3 has 16 residues.

The J gene is TRBJ2-3, the V gene TRBV29-1; 10 bases agree with TRBD1. V lost 5 bases and J lost 4; bases outside the gene matches: 3. The CDR3 covers 13 residues. In germline, CDR1 is SQVTM, CDR2 ANQGSEA. The CDR3 region is CSVRGQGADTQYF. The CDR3 nucleotides read TGCAGCGTTCGAGGACAGGGGGCAGATACGCAGTATTTT.

The chain links TRBV24-1 to TRBJ1-1, with 9 bases matching TRBD1. This CDR3 region has 16 residues. Germline assignment: CDR1 KGHDR and CDR2 SFDVKD. With 2 bases clipped from V and 4 bases from J, the junction kept 7 bases outside the gene matches. The CDR3 DNA is TGTGCCACCAGTGATTCGACAGGGGGTTTGAGCACTGAAGCTTTCTTT. It codes for CATSDSTGGLSTEAFF.

The V and J genes are TRBV10-3 and TRBJ2-7, with D unclear. CDR3 length: 12 amino acids. Germline V gene sequence: CDR1 ENHRY, CDR2 SYGVKD. V dropped 0 bases and J dropped 5 bases, with 5 bases sitting between them. In DNA, the CDR3 is TGTGCCATCAGTGAGTCAGGGCACGAGCAGTACTTC. Residues: CAISESGHEQYF.

In DNA, the CDR3 is TGTGCCAGCAGCTTAAGGGGGAATGAGCAGTTCTTC. It specifies CASSLRGNEQFF. The V and J genes are TRBV7-9 and TRBJ2-1, with D maybe TRBD1 (6 bases). Germline CDR1 is SEHNR and CDR2 is FQNEAQ (reference sequence). The CDR3 extends over 12 amino acids. V lost 2 bases, J lost 7 bases, and 6 bases lay in between.

The rearrangement uses TRBV7-2 and TRBJ1-4; 9 positions agree with TRBD1. Germline CDR1 and CDR2: SGHTA and FQGNSA. V shed 2 bases and J 7 bases; nucleotides not matched to a gene: 8. CDR3 size: 16 residues. The CDR3 spells CASSLRYRGRREKLFF. Written as DNA, the CDR3 is TGTGCCAGCAGCTTAAGATACAGGGGGCGGCGTGAAAAACTGTTTTTT.

The J gene is TRBJ2-7, the V gene TRBV5-1, with TRBD1 matching 9 bases. The CDR3 has 13 amino acids. V gave up 3 bases and J gave up 5 bases; unmatched junction bases: 3. Germline CDR1 reads SGHRS; CDR2 reads YFSETQ. CDR3 DNA sequence: TGCGCCAGCAGCTCGGGACAGGGCAACGAGCAGTACTTC. Protein: CASSSGQGNEQYF.

This clonotype was seen repeatedly, ten times or more. This chain uses TRBV6-1 with TRBJ2-3; D unresolved. CDR1 is MNHNS, CDR2 SASEGT, per germline. Trimming cost V 6 bases and J 2 bases, with 6 bases left between them. The CDR3 runs 12 residues. In DNA form, the CDR3 reads TGTGCCAGCAGCACGCACACAGATACGCAGTATTTT. Translating gives CASSTHTDTQYF.

This chain joins TRBV27 and TRBJ2-2; 12 bases map to TRBD2. The CDR3 is made up of 16 amino acids. In germline, CDR1 is MNHEY, CDR2 SMNVEV (reference sequence). The ends lost 4 bases at V and 6 bases at J; junction bases unmatched: 6. CDR3 DNA: TGTGCCAGCAGTTCACCGACTAGCGGGAGCGCCGGGGAGCTGTTTTTT. It yields the protein CASSSPTSGSAGELFF.

This clonotype was counted a few times. The chain carries TRBV10-1 and TRBJ2-3, with D possibly being TRBD1 (5 bases). Per the germline V gene, CDR1 is WNHNN and CDR2 is SYGVQD (reference sequence). Trimming removed 3 bases at V and 4 bases at J, with 11 bases between. This CDR3 comprises 14 residues. CDR3 sequence reads: CASSDPTGSDTQYF. For the CDR3, the DNA is TGCGCCAGCAGTGACCCAACAGGATCAGATACGCAGTATTTT.

This chain connects TRBV6-5 to TRBJ2-4, with D perhaps TRBD1 (5 bases). CDR3 size: 15 residues. CDR1 and CDR2 from the germline V gene are MNHEY and SVGAGI. V lost 0 bases and J 6 bases, leaving 12 bases between the germline ends. For the CDR3, the DNA is TGTGCCAGCAGTTACTCATTGGGGCTCGGAAACATTCAGTACTTC. Protein sequence: CASSYSLGLGNIQYF.